One sample yielded the 29 T cell receptor beta chains listed below, sequenced in a study of T-cell memory formation after mild COVID-19. Via MiXCR, TCRdb re-called the 5' RACE reads, giving one row per CDR3 protein. The top ten clones hold around a fifth of a sample with 250,000 to 350,000 distinct CDR3 sequences, just under 20% of them seen once. Material: PBMCs or a T cell subset sorted from them (not recorded which). These receptors were obtained from a man between 18 and 29 years old who had mild COVID-19 (a few samples of this study predate the infection). Cell type and time point are not known.

The V and J genes are TRBV7-2 and TRBJ2-3; 10 nucleotides agree with TRBD2. CDR3 size: 14 residues. Germline V CDR1 and CDR2: SGHTA, FQGNSA. V lost 2 bases, J lost 8 bases, and 4 bases stayed unmatched. CDR3 in amino acids: CASSLTSGAGTQYF. Written as DNA, the CDR3 is TGTGCCAGCAGCTTAACTAGCGGGGCCGGTACGCAGTATTTT.

This clonotype has a handful of counts. CDR3 loop: CASSIEDRGYEQYF. In nucleotides, the CDR3 is TGTGCCAGTAGTATAGAGGACAGGGGCTACGAGCAGTACTTC. The chain employs TRBV19 and TRBJ2-7; 9 nucleotides line up with TRBD1. This CDR3 is 14 amino acids long. The V and J ends lost 0 bases and 3 bases, in that order; junction bases with no gene match: 0. CDR1 and CDR2 from the germline V gene are LNHDA and SQIVND (reference sequence).

This clonotype has more than one count but fewer than ten. The rearrangement links TRBV20-1 to TRBJ2-2; 7 bases line up with TRBD1. After removal of 6 bases from V and 4 bases from J, the junction contained 8 bases not matched to a gene. Per germline, CDR1 DFQATT and CDR2 SNEGSKA (reference sequence). The length of the CDR3 is 14 residues. CDR3 bases: TGCAGTGCCATGTCTACAGGGGCCACCGGGGAGCTGTTTTTT. Translating it yields CSAMSTGATGELFF.

The rearrangement joins TRBV28 to TRBJ2-2, with D perhaps TRBD1 (5 bases). V was trimmed by 3 bases and J by 5 bases, leaving 10 bases between them. Germline values: CDR1 MDHEN, CDR2 SYDVKM. The CDR3 loop spans 14 amino acids. For the CDR3, the DNA is TGTGCCAGCAGTTTTGGCGGACAAACCGGGGAGCTGTTTTTT. Translation gives CASSFGGQTGELFF.

This clonotype has more than one count but fewer than ten. This chain links TRBV7-9 with TRBJ2-7, with no clear D. Deletions cut 5 bases from V and 6 bases from J, with 8 bases between. CDR1 is SEHNR, CDR2 FQNEAQ, per germline (reference sequence). CDR3 length: 11 amino acids. In DNA, the CDR3 is TGTGCCAGCAGCCCCGTTCGCGAGCAGTACTTC. It codes for CASSPVREQYF.

This clonotype was observed a few times. The CDR3 coding sequence is TGTGCCAGCAGTCTTCTTATCACTAGCCGTCGCACAGATACGCAGTATTTT. Translating it yields CASSLLITSRRTDTQYF. The chain couples TRBV12-3 or TRBV12-4 to TRBJ2-3; D perhaps matches TRBD2 (6 bases). Trimming removed 5 bases from V and 1 base from J, with 19 bases in between. The CDR3 consists of 17 residues.

This clonotype was picked up a small number of times. This sequence joins TRBV7-8 and TRBJ1-1; D is uncertain. In germline, CDR1 is SGHVS, CDR2 FQNEAQ. Deletions cut 6 bases from V and 6 bases from J, with 23 bases between. The CDR3 contains 16 residues. The CDR3 loop is CASSHIVQTGVAEAFF. The CDR3 DNA sequence: TGTGCCAGCAGTCATATCGTACAGACTGGGGTAGCTGAAGCTTTCTTT. Drawing the rest from reference TRBV7-8 and TRBJ1-1, the complete variable domain is GAGVSQSPRYKVAKRGQDVALRCDPISGHVSLFWYQQALGQGPEFLTYFQNEAQLDKSGLPSDRFFAERPEGSVSTLKIQRTQQEDSAVYLCASSHIVQTGVAEAFFGQGTRLTVV.

This clonotype was seen more than once but under ten times. The chain combines TRBV7-9 with TRBJ1-1; no clear D. CDR3 length: 16 amino acids. In germline, CDR1 is SEHNR, CDR2 FQNEAQ (reference sequence). Trimming left V 0 bases short and J 1 base short, with 12 bases between. Here the CDR3 DNA reads TGTGCCAGCAGCTTAGCGAGGTCAGCACCGAACACTGAAGCTTTCTTT. It translates to CASSLARSAPNTEAFF.

This clonotype was detected ten times or more. This sequence joins TRBV7-2 and TRBJ2-2; D remains unclear. Trimming stripped 5 bases from V and 6 bases from J, with 10 bases between. The CDR3 sequence is 13 residues long. CDR1 is SGHTA and CDR2 is FQGNSA in the germline V gene. CDR3 region: CASSLFTAGELFF. In DNA, the CDR3 is TGTGCCAGCAGCCTATTTACCGCCGGGGAGCTGTTTTTT.

Note on this clonotype: Its ends do not fully match the called genes, so a read error is possible. The CDR3 DNA sequence: TGTGCCAGCAGACTGGACAGGACCGTTGTTTTC. It translates to CASRLDRTVVF. The gene calls are TRBV12-3 or TRBV12-4 and TRBJ2-4; 7 nucleotides align to TRBD1. The CDR3 runs to 11 residues.

The V and J genes are TRBV7-2 and TRBJ1-2, with a tentative D call TRBD1 (5 bases). The CDR3 has 15 residues. Looked up from germline, CDR1 is SGHTA and CDR2 is FQGNSA. V was trimmed by 3 bases and J by 7 bases, leaving 18 bases between them. This chain's CDR3 is CASSFTGATAGGYTF. The DNA for the CDR3 is TGTGCCAGCAGCTTCACCGGGGCTACAGCGGGTGGCTACACCTTC.

The genes are TRBV18 and TRBJ2-1; the D gene is possibly TRBD2 (5 bases). CDR1 KGHSH and CDR2 LQKENI come from the germline V gene. The CDR3 runs 17 residues. V gave up 2 bases and J gave up 0 bases, with 14 bases separating them. CDR3 sequence: CASSPRNSVGSYNEQFF. The CDR3 coding sequence is TGTGCCAGCTCACCAAGGAATAGCGTCGGCTCCTACAATGAGCAGTTCTTC.

This clonotype has a single count. V usage is TRBV7-9 and J usage is TRBJ2-7, with 10 bases lining up with TRBD2. CDR1 and CDR2 (germline): SEHNR, FQNEAQ (reference sequence). The CDR3 runs 15 residues. V dropped 6 bases and J dropped 3; count of bases not matched to a gene: 8. Written as DNA, the CDR3 is TGTGCCAGCAGTTCGCCAAGGACTAGCGGCTACGAGCAGTACTTC. Encoded protein: CASSSPRTSGYEQYF. Supplemented by reference TRBV7-9 and TRBJ2-7, the full variable domain reads DTGVSQNPRHKITKRGQNVTFRCDPISEHNRLYWYRQTLGQGPEFLTYFQNEAQLEKSRLLSDRFSAERPKGSFSTLEIQRTEQGDSAMYLCASSSPRTSGYEQYFGPGTRLTVT.

This clonotype was counted a few times. This chain uses TRBV7-9 with TRBJ1-2; possibly TRBD1 for D (6 bases). Germline V gives CDR1 SEHNR, CDR2 FQNEAQ (reference sequence). The CDR3 is made up of 12 amino acids. V lost 6 bases to trimming and J lost 6 bases, with 11 bases between them. CDR3 sequence (DNA): TGTGCCAGCAGACCCGACAGGAATGGCTACACCTTC. It yields the protein CASRPDRNGYTF.

This clonotype was seen a few times. V usage is TRBV3-1 and J usage is TRBJ2-3; no clear D gene. The CDR3 contains 12 residues. Trimming pared 1 base from V and 10 bases from J, leaving 9 bases between. Germline V gene data show CDR1 as LGHDT and CDR2 as YNNKEL (reference sequence). The CDR3: CASSQVAVPQYF. DNA of the CDR3: TGTGCCAGCAGCCAAGTTGCAGTCCCGCAGTATTTT.

This clonotype was picked up a small number of times. The chain joins TRBV7-8 to TRBJ2-3, with D unresolved. The germline V and J ends were trimmed by 3 bases and 1 base, with 17 bases remaining between them. Germline V gene data show CDR1 as SGHVS and CDR2 as FQNEAQ. CDR3 length: 17 amino acids. The CDR3 DNA reads as TGTGCCAGCAGCTTCACCTCGGACCTTCCCGGCACAGATACGCAGTATTTT. Translation: CASSFTSDLPGTDTQYF.

This clonotype occurred a few times. CDR3 nucleotides: TGTGCCAGCAGCTTGGGCGACAGGGTCACCGGGGAGCTGTTTTTT. Its protein product is CASSLGDRVTGELFF. The gene calls are TRBV5-8 and TRBJ2-2, with 7 bases that match TRBD1. The CDR3 is made up of 15 amino acids. CDR1 is SGHTS, CDR2 YDEGEE, per germline. The V gene end was trimmed by 0 bases and the J gene end by 4 bases; junction bases not matched to a gene: 3. The variable domain in full, with the rest retrieved from reference TRBV5-8 and TRBJ2-2, is EAGVTQSPTHLIKTRGQQATLRCSPISGHTSVYWYQQALGLGLQFLLWYDEGEERNRGNFPPRFSGRQFPNYSSELNVNALELEDSALYLCASSLGDRVTGELFFGEGSRLTVL.

The rearrangement joins TRBV29-1 to TRBJ2-1, with D possibly matching TRBD2 (5 bases). CDR1 and CDR2 from the germline V gene are SQVTM and ANQGSEA. This CDR3 is 17 amino acids long. V gave up 0 bases and J gave up 0 bases, with 15 bases separating them. CDR3 DNA sequence: TGCAGCGTTGAAGATCCAGAGGGCTTCTACTCCTACAATGAGCAGTTCTTC. Translation gives CSVEDPEGFYSYNEQFF.

J is TRBJ2-7 and V is TRBV6-2 or TRBV6-3; unclear D gene. V lost 2 bases and J 2 bases, leaving 7 bases between the germline ends. CDR3 length: 13 residues. Germline V gene lookup returns CDR1 MNHEY and CDR2 SVGEGT. The CDR3 DNA reads TGTGCCAGCAGTTACGGGCAGACCTACGAGCAGTACGTC. Translating it yields CASSYGQTYEQYV.

V gene TRBV20-1 combines with J gene TRBJ2-3, with 7 bases that match TRBD2. This CDR3 has 15 amino acids. The V gene end was trimmed by 6 bases and the J gene end by 6 bases; junction bases not matched to a gene: 15. Per germline, CDR1 DFQATT and CDR2 SNEGSKA (reference sequence). CDR3 coding DNA: TGCAGTGCCCCCCCTCGGGCGGGGGTTTATGATACGCAGTATTTT. It translates to CSAPPRAGVYDTQYF.

This clonotype was counted only a few times. V is TRBV4-3 and J is TRBJ2-7; no reliable D call. V dropped 0 bases and J dropped 0 bases, with 12 bases sitting between them. Germline lookup yields CDR1 LGHNA and CDR2 YSLEER. This CDR3 has 16 amino acids. The CDR3 region has the DNA TGCGCCAGCAGCCAAGATTCTCGGGTTAGCTCCTACGAGCAGTACTTC. It yields the protein CASSQDSRVSSYEQYF.

This clonotype was observed a few times. The chain combines TRBV5-1 with TRBJ2-5, with TRBD2 matching over 9 bases. This CDR3 contains 16 residues. Losses at the gene ends were 3 bases for V and 1 base for J; bases not matched to a gene: 7. Germline lookup yields CDR1 SGHRS and CDR2 YFSETQ. The DNA of the CDR3 is TGCGCCAGCAGCTCCGCTAATAGCGGGGGCCAAGAGACCCAGTACTTC. Protein sequence: CASSSANSGGQETQYF.

This clonotype has only a few counts. This chain joins TRBV5-1 and TRBJ2-5, with 8 positions matching TRBD1. CDR3 size: 15 residues. Looked up from germline, CDR1 is SGHRS and CDR2 is YFSETQ. Trimming took 0 bases from V and 5 from J; bases not matched to a gene: 6. This CDR3 is CASSLEGDRHETQYF. CDR3 coding DNA: TGCGCCAGCAGCTTGGAAGGGGACAGGCACGAGACCCAGTACTTC.

The chain combines TRBV7-2 with TRBJ1-1; D is undetermined. The germline V and J ends were trimmed by 6 bases and 6 bases, with 11 bases remaining between them. CDR1 SGHTA and CDR2 FQGNSA come from the germline V gene. The CDR3 runs 12 residues. CDR3 loop: CASRRREAEAFF. CDR3 sequence (DNA): TGTGCCAGCAGGCGCCGCGAGGCTGAAGCTTTCTTT.

The V call is TRBV19, the J call TRBJ1-2; TRBD1 agrees at 7 bases. From germline, CDR1 is LNHDA and CDR2 SQIVND (reference sequence). With V trimmed by 8 bases and J by 4 bases, 4 bases remained unmatched. This CDR3 is 12 amino acids long. The CDR3 loop is CASRTGFYGYTF. The CDR3 bases are TGTGCCAGTCGGACAGGATTCTATGGCTACACCTTC.

This clonotype was counted only a few times. The J gene is TRBJ2-7, the V gene TRBV5-1; D may correspond to TRBD1 or TRBD2 (6 bases each). The CDR3 consists of 13 residues. Trimming pared 0 bases from V and 10 bases from J, leaving 14 bases between. CDR1 and CDR2 (germline): SGHRS, YFSETQ. The CDR3: CASSLEDRTKQYF. The CDR3 coding sequence is TGCGCCAGCAGCTTGGAAGACAGGACTAAACAGTACTTC.

This clonotype was observed once. The rearrangement links TRBV15 to TRBJ2-3; 9 bases map to TRBD2. This CDR3 comprises 15 residues. The V gene's germline CDR1 is LNHNV and CDR2 YYDKDF (reference sequence). Germline trimming cut 8 bases from V and 10 bases from J; bases unmatched to any gene: 16. CDR3 loop: CATGESGGPPGAQYF. CDR3 coding DNA: TGTGCCACCGGGGAGAGCGGGGGGCCCCCGGGGGCGCAGTATTTT.

The chain links TRBV5-1 to TRBJ1-1; D possibly corresponds to TRBD1 (6 bases). V was trimmed by 2 bases and J by 4 bases, leaving 12 bases between them. Per the germline V gene, CDR1 is SGHRS and CDR2 is YFSETQ. The CDR3 sequence is 14 residues long. In DNA form, the CDR3 reads TGCGCCAGCAGCTTCGGGGAGGGGGGCACTGAAGCTTTCTTT. As protein: CASSFGEGGTEAFF.

This clonotype was recorded a few times. The J gene is TRBJ2-2, the V gene TRBV4-1; 8 nucleotides agree with TRBD2. There are 14 residues in the CDR3. CDR1 is MGHRA, CDR2 YSYEKL, per germline. V lost 3 bases, J lost 8 bases, and 5 bases stayed unmatched. CDR3 bases: TGCGCCAGCAGCCAGAGACTAGCGTCGGGGGAGCTGTTTTTT. It codes for CASSQRLASGELFF.